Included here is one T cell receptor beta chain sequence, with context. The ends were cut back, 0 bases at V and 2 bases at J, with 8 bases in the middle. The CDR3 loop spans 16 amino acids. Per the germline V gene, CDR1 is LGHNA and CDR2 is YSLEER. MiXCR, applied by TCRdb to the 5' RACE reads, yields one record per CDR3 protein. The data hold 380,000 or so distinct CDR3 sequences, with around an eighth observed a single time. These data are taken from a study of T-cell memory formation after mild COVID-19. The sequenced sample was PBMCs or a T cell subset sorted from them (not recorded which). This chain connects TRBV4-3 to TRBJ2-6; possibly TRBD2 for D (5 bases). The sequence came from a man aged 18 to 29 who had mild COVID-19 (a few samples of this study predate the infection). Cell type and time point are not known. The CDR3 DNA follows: TGCGCCAGCAGCCAAGACTCCGGGACTGGGGCCAACGTCCTGACTTTC. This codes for CASSQDSGTGANVLTF.